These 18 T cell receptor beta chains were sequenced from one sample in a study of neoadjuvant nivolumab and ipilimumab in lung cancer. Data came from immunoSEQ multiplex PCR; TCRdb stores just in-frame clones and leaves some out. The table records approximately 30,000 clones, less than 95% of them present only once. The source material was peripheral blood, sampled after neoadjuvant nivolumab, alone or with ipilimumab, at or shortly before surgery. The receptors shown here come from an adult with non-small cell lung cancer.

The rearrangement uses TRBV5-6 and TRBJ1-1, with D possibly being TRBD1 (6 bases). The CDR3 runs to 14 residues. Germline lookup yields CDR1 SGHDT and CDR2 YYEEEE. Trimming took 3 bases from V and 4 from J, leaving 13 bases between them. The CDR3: CASSWGRGSTEAFF. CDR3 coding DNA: TGTGCCAGCAGCTGGGGGCGTGGAAGCACTGAAGCTTTCTTT.

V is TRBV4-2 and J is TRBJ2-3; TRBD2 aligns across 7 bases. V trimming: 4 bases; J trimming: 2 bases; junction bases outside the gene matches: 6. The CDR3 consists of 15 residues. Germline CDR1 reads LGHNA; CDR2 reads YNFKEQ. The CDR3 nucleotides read TGTGCCAGCAGCCTACGGGGGGAGGACACAGATACGCAGTATTTT. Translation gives CASSLRGEDTDTQYF.

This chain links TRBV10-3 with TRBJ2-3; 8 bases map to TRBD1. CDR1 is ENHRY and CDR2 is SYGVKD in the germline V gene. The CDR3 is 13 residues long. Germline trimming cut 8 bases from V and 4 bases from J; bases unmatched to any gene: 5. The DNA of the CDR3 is TGTGCCATCGGACAGGGAGGCCCAGATACGCAGTATTTT. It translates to CAIGQGGPDTQYF.

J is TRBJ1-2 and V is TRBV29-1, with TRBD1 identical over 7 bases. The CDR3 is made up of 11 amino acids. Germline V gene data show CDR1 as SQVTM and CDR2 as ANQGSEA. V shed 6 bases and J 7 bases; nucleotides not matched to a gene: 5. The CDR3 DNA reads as TGCAGCGTCGAGACAGGGTTTGGCTACACCTTC. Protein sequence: CSVETGFGYTF.

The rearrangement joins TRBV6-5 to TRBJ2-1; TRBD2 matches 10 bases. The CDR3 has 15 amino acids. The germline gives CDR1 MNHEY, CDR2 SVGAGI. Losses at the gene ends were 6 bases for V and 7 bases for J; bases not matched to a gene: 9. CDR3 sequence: CASSSSGGAKNEQFF. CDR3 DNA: TGTGCCAGCAGCTCCAGCGGGGGGGCGAAGAATGAGCAGTTCTTC.

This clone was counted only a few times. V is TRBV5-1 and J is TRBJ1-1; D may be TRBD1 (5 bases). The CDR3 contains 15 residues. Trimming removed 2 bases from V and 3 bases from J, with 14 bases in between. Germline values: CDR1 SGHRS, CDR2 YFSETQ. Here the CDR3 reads CASSFTGLGDTEAFF. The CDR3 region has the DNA TGCGCCAGCAGCTTTACGGGACTGGGGGACACTGAAGCTTTCTTT. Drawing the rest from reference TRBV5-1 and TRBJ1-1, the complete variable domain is KAGVTQTPRYLIKTRGQQVTLSCSPISGHRSVSWYQQTPGQGLQFLFEYFSETQRNKGNFPGRFSGRQFSNSRSEMNVSTLELGDSALYLCASSFTGLGDTEAFFGQGTRLTVV.

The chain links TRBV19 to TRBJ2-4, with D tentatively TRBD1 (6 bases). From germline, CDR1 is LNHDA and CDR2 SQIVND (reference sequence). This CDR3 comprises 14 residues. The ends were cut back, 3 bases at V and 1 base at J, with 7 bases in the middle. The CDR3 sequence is CASSIQGAKNIQYF. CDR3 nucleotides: TGTGCCAGTAGTATCCAGGGGGCCAAAAACATTCAGTACTTC.

The CDR3 here is CAYPGTEVAEAFF. The CDR3, as DNA: TGTGCCTACCCCGGGACAGAAGTCGCTGAAGCTTTCTTT. This rearrangement joins TRBV30 to TRBJ1-1, with TRBD1 matching 7 bases. CDR3 length: 13 residues. V shed 7 bases, J shed 6 bases, and the junction held 11 bases outside the gene matches. In germline, CDR1 is GTSNPN, CDR2 SVGIG (reference sequence).

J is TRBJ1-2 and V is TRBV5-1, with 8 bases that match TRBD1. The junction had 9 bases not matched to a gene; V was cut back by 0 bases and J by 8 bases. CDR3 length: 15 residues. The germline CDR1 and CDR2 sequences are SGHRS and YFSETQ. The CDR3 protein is CASSLGTGNLDGYTF. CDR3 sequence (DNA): TGCGCCAGCAGCTTGGGGACAGGGAATTTAGACGGCTACACCTTC.

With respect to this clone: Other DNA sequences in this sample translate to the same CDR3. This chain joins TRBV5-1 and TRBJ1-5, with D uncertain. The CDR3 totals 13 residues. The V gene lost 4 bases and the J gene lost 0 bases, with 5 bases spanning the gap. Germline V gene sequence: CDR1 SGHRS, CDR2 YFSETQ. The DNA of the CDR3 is TGCGCCAGCAGCCTCGATAGCAATCAGCCCCAGCATTTT. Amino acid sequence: CASSLDSNQPQHF.

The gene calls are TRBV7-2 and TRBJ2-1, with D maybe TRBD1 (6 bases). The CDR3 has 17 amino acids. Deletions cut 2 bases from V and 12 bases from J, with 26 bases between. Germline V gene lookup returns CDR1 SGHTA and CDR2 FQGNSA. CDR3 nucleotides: TGTGCCAGCAGCTTAATGGCCTTTGGTGACAGGCGAACTGGGCAGTTCTTC. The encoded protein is CASSLMAFGDRRTGQFF.

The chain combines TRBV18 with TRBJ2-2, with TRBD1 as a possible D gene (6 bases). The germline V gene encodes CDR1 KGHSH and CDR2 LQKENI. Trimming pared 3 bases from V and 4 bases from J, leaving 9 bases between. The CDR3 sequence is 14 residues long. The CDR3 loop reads CASSPSGVTGELFF. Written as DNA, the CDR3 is TGTGCCAGCTCACCTTCAGGGGTCACCGGGGAGCTGTTTTTT.

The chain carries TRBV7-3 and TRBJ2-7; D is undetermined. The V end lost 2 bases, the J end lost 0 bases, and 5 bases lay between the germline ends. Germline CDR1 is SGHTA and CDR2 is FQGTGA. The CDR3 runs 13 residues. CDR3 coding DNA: TGTGCCAGCAGCTTACCTTCCTCCTACGAGCAGTACTTC. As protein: CASSLPSSYEQYF.

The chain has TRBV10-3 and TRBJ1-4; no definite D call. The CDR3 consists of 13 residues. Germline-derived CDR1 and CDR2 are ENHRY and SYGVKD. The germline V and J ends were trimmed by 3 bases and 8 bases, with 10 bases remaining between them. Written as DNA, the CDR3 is TGTGCCATCAGTGACGGGGTTGACGAAAAACTGTTTTTT. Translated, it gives CAISDGVDEKLFF.

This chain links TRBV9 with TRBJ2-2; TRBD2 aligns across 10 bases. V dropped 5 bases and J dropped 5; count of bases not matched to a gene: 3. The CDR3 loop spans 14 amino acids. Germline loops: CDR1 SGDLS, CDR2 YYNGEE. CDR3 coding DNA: TGTGCCAGCAGAGGGACTAGCGATACCGGGGAGCTGTTTTTT. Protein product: CASRGTSDTGELFF. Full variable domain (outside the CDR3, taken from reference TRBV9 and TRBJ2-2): DSGVTQTPKHLITATGQRVTLRCSPRSGDLSVYWYQQSLDQGLQFLIQYYNGEERAKGNILERFSAQQFPDLHSELNLSSLELGDSALYFCASRGTSDTGELFFGEGSRLTVL.

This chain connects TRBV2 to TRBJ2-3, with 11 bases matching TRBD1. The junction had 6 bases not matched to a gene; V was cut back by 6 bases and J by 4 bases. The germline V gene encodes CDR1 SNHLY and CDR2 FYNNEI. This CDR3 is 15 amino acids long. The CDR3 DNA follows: TGTGCCAGCAGAGTGGGACAGGGGGGGCCAGATACGCAGTATTTT. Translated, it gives CASRVGQGGPDTQYF.

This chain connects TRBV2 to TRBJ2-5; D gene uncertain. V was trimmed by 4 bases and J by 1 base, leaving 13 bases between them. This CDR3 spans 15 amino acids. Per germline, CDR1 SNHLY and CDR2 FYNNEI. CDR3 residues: CASSATRVIQETQYF. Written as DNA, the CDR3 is TGTGCCAGCAGTGCTACCCGAGTGATCCAAGAGACCCAGTACTTC.

This chain's CDR3 is CASSQEGAGLGNQPQHF. The CDR3 DNA reads as TGCGCCAGCAGCCAAGAAGGGGCCGGATTGGGCAATCAGCCCCAGCATTTT. The V call is TRBV4-1, the J call TRBJ1-5; tentatively, D is TRBD1 (5 bases). V shed 0 bases and J shed 2 bases, with 14 bases lying between them. The CDR3 is 17 residues long. Germline assignment: CDR1 MGHRA and CDR2 YSYEKL.